Following are 28 T cell receptor beta chains from one sample sequenced in a study of cytotoxic CD8 clonotypes in ibrutinib-treated CLL. Libraries were prepared by immunoSEQ multiplex PCR; TCRdb keeps only in-frame clonotypes and omits some of them. This table holds over 70,000 clones, roughly 84% found once. This specimen was PBMCs, taken before ibrutinib treatment. Receptor source: a human donor with chronic lymphocytic leukemia.

The chain is built from TRBV6-1 and TRBJ1-3, with D tentatively TRBD1 (6 bases). Germline V gene lookup returns CDR1 MNHNS and CDR2 SASEGT. This CDR3 region has 17 residues. The germline V and J ends were trimmed by 3 bases and 4 bases, with 19 bases remaining between them. The CDR3 DNA follows: TGTGCCAGCAGTGAGATCTGGACAGTCGGGTTCGGAAACACCATATATTTT. This codes for CASSEIWTVGFGNTIYF.

The chain recombines TRBV6-1 with TRBJ2-7, with D possibly TRBD1 on 5 matching bases. The CDR3 contains 15 residues. Trimming cost V 5 bases and J 0 bases, with 14 bases left between them. CDR1 MNHNS and CDR2 SASEGT come from the germline V gene. Here the CDR3 DNA reads TGTGCCAGCAGTAACCGACAGATTAGCTCCTACGAGCAGTACTTC. It is translated as CASSNRQISSYEQYF.

J is TRBJ2-7 and V is TRBV27; D is possibly TRBD1 (5 bases). The CDR3 consists of 14 residues. Trimming took off 5 bases at V and 3 bases at J, with 14 bases between the two ends. Germline V lookup: CDR1 MNHEY, CDR2 SMNVEV (reference sequence). The CDR3 DNA sequence: TGTGCCAGCAGTCCCCGCCCCGACAGCTACGAGCAGTACTTC. As protein: CASSPRPDSYEQYF.

V and J are TRBV11-2 and TRBJ1-1; no firm D call. V lost 1 base, J lost 4 bases, and 10 bases lay in between. The germline CDR1 and CDR2 sequences are SGHAT and FQNNGV. The CDR3 sequence is 14 residues long. The CDR3 region has the DNA TGTGCCAGCAGCTTAGTGGGGTATGGCACTGAAGCTTTCTTT. Translating it yields CASSLVGYGTEAFF.

J is TRBJ1-5 and V is TRBV2; D might be TRBD1 (5 bases). V was cut by 4 bases and J by 7 bases, with 14 bases left in between. Germline V CDR1 and CDR2: SNHLY, FYNNEI. The CDR3 runs to 14 residues. CDR3 protein: CASSVEGPEQPQHF. In DNA, the CDR3 is TGTGCCAGCAGTGTGGAGGGGCCCGAGCAGCCCCAGCATTTT.

The V and J genes are TRBV7-2 and TRBJ2-5, with 12 bases identical to TRBD2. V gave up 5 bases and J gave up 5 bases; unmatched junction bases: 12. Per the germline V gene, CDR1 is SGHTA and CDR2 is FQGNSA. This CDR3 is 17 amino acids long. DNA for the CDR3: TGTGCCAGCAGCCCCAGAGTGTGGACTAGCGGGACCGAGACCCAGTACTTC. This codes for CASSPRVWTSGTETQYF. The whole variable domain, remainder taken from reference TRBV7-2 and TRBJ2-5, is GAGVSQSPSNKVTEKGKDVELRCDPISGHTALYWYRQSLGQGLEFLIYFQGNSAPDKSGLPSDRFSAERTGGSVSTLTIQRTQQEDSAVYLCASSPRVWTSGTETQYFGPGTRLLVL.

The genes are TRBV28 and TRBJ1-2, with 11 bases lining up with TRBD1. Unmatched junction bases numbered 9, after V lost 8 bases and J lost 7 bases. The CDR3 contains 14 residues. Per germline, CDR1 MDHEN and CDR2 SYDVKM. The CDR3 nucleotides are TGTGCCAGCGGCAAATGGGACAGGGGGGCTGGCTACACCTTC. Translated: CASGKWDRGAGYTF.

The chain combines TRBV7-8 with TRBJ2-7; D unclear. CDR3 length equals 15 residues. CDR1 is SGHVS, CDR2 FQNEAQ, per germline. The ends were cut back, 1 base at V and 1 base at J, with 11 bases in the middle. CDR3 in amino acids: CASSLDRARSYEQYF. The CDR3, as DNA: TGTGCCAGCAGCTTAGATAGGGCCAGATCCTACGAGCAGTACTTC.

V is TRBV5-1 and J is TRBJ2-7; D gene ambiguous. The CDR3 contains 12 residues. Trimming pared 2 bases from V and 5 bases from J, leaving 8 bases between. Germline CDR1 and CDR2: SGHRS and YFSETQ. This CDR3 reads CASSFGSDEQYF. CDR3 coding DNA: TGCGCCAGCAGCTTTGGTTCGGACGAGCAGTACTTC. The complete variable domain, with remaining parts taken from reference TRBV5-1 and TRBJ2-7, reads KAGVTQTPRYLIKTRGQQVTLSCSPISGHRSVSWYQQTPGQGLQFLFEYFSETQRNKGNFPGRFSGRQFSNSRSEMNVSTLELGDSALYLCASSFGSDEQYFGPGTRLTVT.

A few counts support this clone. The chain links TRBV9 to TRBJ1-4, with 7 nucleotides matching TRBD1. Trimming removed 1 base from V and 7 bases from J; junction bases left unmatched: 7. Germline loops: CDR1 SGDLS, CDR2 YYNGEE. This CDR3 is built from 15 residues. DNA of the CDR3: TGTGCCAGCAGCGTACACAGGGGAGAGGGTGAAAAACTGTTTTTT. Its protein product is CASSVHRGEGEKLFF.

The gene calls are TRBV5-1 and TRBJ2-7; 12 bases match TRBD2. This CDR3 contains 18 residues. Trimming took 0 bases from V and 4 from J; bases not matched to a gene: 11. Germline CDR1 SGHRS, CDR2 YFSETQ. The CDR3 protein is CASSLVASGREIAYEQYF. The CDR3 coding sequence is TGCGCCAGCAGCTTGGTTGCTAGCGGGAGGGAAATCGCGTACGAGCAGTACTTC.

This chain links TRBV12-5 with TRBJ1-2; perhaps TRBD1 as D (5 bases). CDR1 LGHNT and CDR2 FRNRAP come from the germline V gene. V gave up 0 bases and J gave up 4 bases, with 18 bases separating them. The CDR3 is 17 amino acids. CDR3 bases: TGTGCTAGTGGTTTGGTACGGGACCCAAGGTGGGTCTATGGCTACACCTTC. Its protein is CASGLVRDPRWVYGYTF.

The gene calls are TRBV5-1 and TRBJ2-7; 10 nucleotides agree with TRBD2. J was trimmed by 5 bases and V by 3 bases; bases with no gene match: 8. The CDR3 is 15 residues long. CDR1 and CDR2 from the germline V gene are SGHRS and YFSETQ. The CDR3 DNA is TGCGCCAGCAGCTCGTTAGCGGGAGGAGGTCACGAGCAGTACTTC. It translates to CASSSLAGGGHEQYF.

The chain's CDR3 is CASSQPTSGVSYEQYF. For the CDR3, the DNA is TGTGCCAGCAGTCAACCGACTAGCGGCGTCTCCTACGAGCAGTACTTC. The chain is built from TRBV7-9 and TRBJ2-7; 9 bases line up with TRBD2. This CDR3 is built from 16 residues. Trimming at V came to 6 bases and at J to 0 bases, leaving 9 bases not matched to a gene. Germline-derived CDR1 and CDR2 are SEHNR and FQNEAQ (reference sequence).

The chain links TRBV29-1 to TRBJ2-7; a possible D gene is TRBD2 (6 bases). Trimming shortened V by 7 bases and J by 3 bases, and 16 bases separated the two germline ends. Germline V CDR1 and CDR2: SQVTM, ANQGSEA. The CDR3 consists of 13 residues. The CDR3 DNA reads as TGCAGCGCCGGAATGGGAGGCTACTACGAGCAGTACTTC. This sequence encodes CSAGMGGYYEQYF.

The chain has TRBV19 and TRBJ2-6; 7 bases map to TRBD2. J lost 1 base, V lost 4 bases, and 7 bases had no gene match. The CDR3 consists of 17 residues. Germline CDR1 is LNHDA and CDR2 is SQIVND (reference sequence). The CDR3 DNA is TGTGCCAGTAGTACCCGGGACTACCCTTCTGGGGCCAACGTCCTGACTTTC. Amino acid sequence: CASSTRDYPSGANVLTF.

The chain links TRBV5-6 to TRBJ2-7; no reliable D call. Trimming cost V 2 bases and J 2 bases, with 8 bases left between them. This CDR3 has 13 residues. Germline values: CDR1 SGHDT, CDR2 YYEEEE. The CDR3 sequence: CASSLYNPYEQYF. In DNA, the CDR3 is TGTGCCAGCAGCTTATATAATCCCTACGAGCAGTACTTC.

CDR3 DNA: TGTGCCAGAAGCTTGTGTTTGGACAGGGCAGTGTGTATGGACAATGAGCAGTTCTTC. Protein product: CARSLCLDRAVCMDNEQFF. The rearrangement uses TRBV5-3 and TRBJ2-1; the match to TRBD1 covers 8 bases. TRBV5-3 has ORF status, its function being uncertain. Unmatched junction bases numbered 17, after V lost 1 base and J lost 5 bases. The CDR3 is 19 amino acids.

This clone was found once. The chain has TRBV19 and TRBJ2-7, with a possible D match to TRBD2 (8 bases). Germline loops: CDR1 LNHDA, CDR2 SQIVND (reference sequence). CDR3 length equals 16 residues. Deletions cut 3 bases from V and 6 bases from J, with 21 bases between. CDR3 in DNA: TGTGCCAGTAGTATCGGACTAGCCCCGAAGGGGGCCGAGCAGTACTTC. It yields the protein CASSIGLAPKGAEQYF.

The chain employs TRBV12-5 and TRBJ2-1; D possibly corresponds to TRBD1 (6 bases). The CDR3 has 14 residues. V was clipped by 5 bases and J by 6 bases, with 14 bases between them. Germline V CDR1 and CDR2: LGHNT, FRNRAP. The CDR3 DNA sequence: TGTGCTAGTGGTATCGACAGGTCCACCAATGAGCAGTTCTTC. Translating gives CASGIDRSTNEQFF. The full variable domain, completed using reference TRBV12-5 and TRBJ2-1, is DARVTQTPRHKVTEMGQEVTMRCQPILGHNTVFWYRQTMMQGLELLAYFRNRAPLDDSGMPKDRFSAEMPDATLATLKIQPSEPRDSAVYFCASGIDRSTNEQFFGPGTRLTVL.

V usage is TRBV6-1 and J usage is TRBJ1-2; no firm D call. Germline V CDR1 and CDR2: MNHNS, SASEGT. The CDR3 is made up of 14 amino acids. V was cut by 2 bases and J by 5 bases, with 12 bases left in between. CDR3 in amino acids: CASSEWDWDYGYTF. DNA of the CDR3: TGTGCCAGCAGTGAATGGGATTGGGATTATGGCTACACCTTC.

V usage is TRBV11-3 and J usage is TRBJ2-1, with D perhaps given as TRBD1 or TRBD2 (5 bases each). Looked up from germline, CDR1 is SGHNT and CDR2 is YENEEA. V lost 5 bases and J lost 10, with 21 bases in between. The CDR3 sequence is 15 residues long. CDR3 region: CASSDWDPPSGEQFF. In nucleotides, the CDR3 is TGTGCCAGCAGCGACTGGGACCCGCCCTCAGGAGAGCAGTTCTTC.

The chain links TRBV5-1 to TRBJ1-4, with TRBD1 matching 11 bases. Per germline, CDR1 SGHRS and CDR2 YFSETQ. After removal of 0 bases from V and 8 bases from J, the junction contained 6 bases not matched to a gene. The CDR3 is made up of 16 amino acids. This CDR3 is CASSLDPGQGEEKLFF. The CDR3 DNA reads TGCGCCAGCAGCTTGGATCCGGGACAGGGGGAGGAAAAACTGTTTTTT.

The genes are TRBV7-3 and TRBJ2-3; possible D gene TRBD2, 5 bases. CDR3 length: 14 amino acids. Germline lookup yields CDR1 SGHTA and CDR2 FQGTGA. V lost 0 bases and J 6 bases, leaving 10 bases between the germline ends. CDR3 loop: CASSLTGGPDTQYF. The DNA of the CDR3 is TGTGCCAGCAGCTTAACTGGCGGGCCGGATACGCAGTATTTT.

The chain links TRBV11-2 to TRBJ2-5, with 13 bases fitting TRBD2. The V segment lost 1 base and the J segment 4 bases; nucleotides outside the gene matches: 12. CDR1 and CDR2 from the germline V gene are SGHAT and FQNNGV. The CDR3 covers 19 residues. CDR3 loop: CASSLGLTWTSGSPETQYF. The CDR3 DNA follows: TGTGCCAGCAGCTTAGGACTAACATGGACTAGCGGGAGTCCAGAGACCCAGTACTTC.

In this sample, this clone turned up once. V usage is TRBV4-3 and J usage is TRBJ1-3; a possible D gene is TRBD1 (6 bases). The V end lost 4 bases, the J end lost 0 bases, and 16 bases lay between the germline ends. CDR3 length: 17 residues. CDR1 and CDR2 from the germline V gene are LGHNA and YSLEER. CDR3 amino acids: CASSPTGQIYSGNTIYF. The DNA of the CDR3 is TGCGCCAGCAGCCCAACCGGACAGATTTACTCTGGAAACACCATATATTTT.

The V and J genes are TRBV29-1 and TRBJ1-2, with no clear D. The CDR3 has 11 residues. Germline assignment: CDR1 SQVTM and CDR2 ANQGSEA. Trimming removed 8 bases from V and 4 bases from J, with 11 bases in between. The CDR3 loop reads CSQNSAYGYTF. As DNA, the CDR3 is TGCAGCCAAAACAGCGCCTATGGCTACACCTTC.

The rearrangement joins TRBV5-7 to TRBJ2-7; TRBD1 aligns across 10 bases. TRBV5-7 is filed as an ORF, its function uncertain. This CDR3 is built from 15 residues. With V trimmed by 1 base and J by 4 bases, 5 bases remained unmatched. The CDR3 region has the DNA TGTGCCAGCAGCTTGAGTCTGGACAGGGGGTACGAGCAGTACTTC. Translated: CASSLSLDRGYEQYF.